The source of this T cell receptor beta chain is a study of CD8+ T cells in alopecia areata. Notes on the study in general: Mouse data revealed clearer TCR sharing than patient data did, a gap possibly tied to HLA. Both scalp clonality and the expanded CD8+ clones among the top 100 showed a significant decrease with tofacitinib. In scalp and blood during tofacitinib, many expanded lesional clones persisted.

Notes on this clone: Its antigen is still unknown.

Treatment reported: oral pan-JAK inhibitor, 5-10 mg twice daily. T lymphocytes (CD4+ and CD8+) were sorted from PBMCs. Germline V gives CDR1 SQVTM, CDR2 ANQGSEA. CDR3 length equals 14 residues. Trimming pared 3 bases from V and 3 bases from J, leaving 14 bases between. Extraction of RNA preceded its reverse transcription into cDNA, which served as the sequencing template. Only in-frame clones appear in the TCRdb table, and some are missing; sequencing was by immunoSEQ multiplex PCR. This sample has tens of thousands of clones; roughly two thirds occur once, and the top ten carry about 21%. The TCR sequence derives from a human donor with alopecia areata. This sample comprised CD8+ T cells sorted from blood, obtained at week 4, from a patient treated with tofacitinib. The V and J genes are TRBV29-1 and TRBJ1-1, with D perhaps matching TRBD1 (6 bases). The CDR3 is CSVESGAGDTEAFF. In DNA form, the CDR3 reads TGCAGCGTTGAGTCGGGGGCAGGGGACACTGAAGCTTTCTTT.